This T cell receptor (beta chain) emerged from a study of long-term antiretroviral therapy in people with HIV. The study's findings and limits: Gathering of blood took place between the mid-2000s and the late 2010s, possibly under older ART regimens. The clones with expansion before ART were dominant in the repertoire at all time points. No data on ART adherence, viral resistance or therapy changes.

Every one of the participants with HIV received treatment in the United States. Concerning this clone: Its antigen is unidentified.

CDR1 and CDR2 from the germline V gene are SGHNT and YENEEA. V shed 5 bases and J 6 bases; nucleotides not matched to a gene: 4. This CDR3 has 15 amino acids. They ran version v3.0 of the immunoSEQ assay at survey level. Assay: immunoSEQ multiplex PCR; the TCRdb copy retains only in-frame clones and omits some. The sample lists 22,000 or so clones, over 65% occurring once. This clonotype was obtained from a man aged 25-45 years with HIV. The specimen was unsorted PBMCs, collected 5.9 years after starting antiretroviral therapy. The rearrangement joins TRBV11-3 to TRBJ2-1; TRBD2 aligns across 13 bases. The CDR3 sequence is CASSPGTSGTNEQFF. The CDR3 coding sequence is TGTGCCAGCAGCCCCGGGACTAGCGGGACCAATGAGCAGTTCTTC.